This T cell receptor beta chain is from a study of cytomegalovirus exposure and HLA in healthy donors. Across the study: The 100 to 150 validation repertoires and the 666 first-cohort repertoires shared a platform, a later analysis reported. Findings and limits, study-wide: A few chains tied to CMV proved CMV antigen-specific in vitro. Cytomegalovirus association was assigned to more than 150 TCR beta chains.

Profiled with immunoSEQ multiplex PCR; TCRdb holds only in-frame clones, not every one. In the table there are about 240,000 clones, about 83% of which are singletons. The donors were part of the validation cohort, which consisted of some 120 subjects and was separate from the first cohort of around 620 subjects. This clone was seen just once. Its matching antigen is unknown. Material: PBMCs. The receptor's source is a man younger than 35 in good health and CMV-seronegative.

As DNA, the CDR3 is TGTGCCAGCAGCGATAGAGGTGCGGCAGATACGCAGTATTTT. Its translation is CASSDRGAADTQYF. This chain joins TRBV9 and TRBJ2-3; D is undetermined. Germline V CDR1 and CDR2: SGDLS, YYNGEE. There are 14 residues in the CDR3. The V end lost 3 bases, the J end lost 4 bases, and 12 bases lay between the germline ends.